This T cell receptor (beta chain) was found in a study of blood T cell repertoires in COVID-19. Overall study: Sources were T cells, B-cell-depleted T cells, or PBMCs; the material itself was cDNA or gDNA.

Original processing methods: The assay estimated nucleated cells by amplifying reference gene primers. Produced via immunoSEQ multiplex PCR; TCRdb's table is partial and in-frame only. D and trimming were read from the DNA, whereas the V and J calls and clone size are those reported in that table. Here the sample spans more than 300,000 clones, more than 85% being singletons. The length of the CDR3 is 15 residues. Trimming shortened V by 2 bases and J by 5 bases, and 16 bases separated the two germline ends. From germline, CDR1 is GTSNPN and CDR2 SVGIG (reference sequence). Sequenced: PBMCs or T cells enriched from blood (not recorded which). This sequence joins TRBV30 and TRBJ2-1; possibly TRBD1 for D (5 bases). The receptor was isolated from a woman younger than 45 who had been exposed to COVID-19. The CDR3 nucleotides are TGTGCCTGGAGTCCATACACAGGAACTAACAATGAGCAGTTCTTC. Its translation is CAWSPYTGTNNEQFF.